This TCR beta chain was sequenced for a study of cytomegalovirus exposure and HLA in healthy donors. Overall study findings and caveats: The study reported that TCR beta sequences accurately predicted HLA-A and HLA-B alleles in most subjects.

Donors showed nominal health when sampled, although they likely had unrecorded immune exposures. The primer mix had 60 Vbeta and 13 Jbeta primers. Assay: immunoSEQ multiplex PCR; the TCRdb copy retains only in-frame clones and omits some. The profile shows roughly 100,000 clones, more than 65% of them singletons. Details on this clone: What it recognizes is unknown.

Sequencing was carried out using PBMCs. The clonotype originates from a woman between 45 and 65 years old in good health and CMV-seropositive.

The CDR3 DNA sequence: TGTGCCAGCAGCCAAGTAGGGGGTACTTATAATTCACCCCTCCACTTT. Encoded protein: CASSQVGGTYNSPLHF. V usage is TRBV14 and J usage is TRBJ1-6, with a possible D match to TRBD1 (6 bases). This CDR3 has 16 residues. Per germline, CDR1 SGHDN and CDR2 FVKESK. V was cut by 1 base and J by 4 bases, with 11 bases left in between.